The 26 T cell receptor beta chains reported below all come from one sample, sequenced in a study of T cells after yellow fever vaccination (dated by TCRdb to between 2018 and 2021). The method behind the library was 5' RACE. Sequenced on an Illumina HiSeq 2500. The public sequencing data were trimmed at Q25 with fastp and processed into clonotypes with MiXCR by TCRdb, which kept only in-frame beta chains. A single entry per CDR3 protein holds the most common genes and DNA from its merged rows. The sample table holds around 40,000 distinct CDR3 sequences, of which 6.5% to 8.5% were seen once. Of the sample, 15% falls within the top ten clones. Read against the paper, the sample's treatment or condition label means: live attenuated yellow fever vaccine strain. Sequenced material: CD8+ T cells not binding an NS4B(214-222) dextramer, sorted from PBMCs, taken 45 days after the yellow fever booster vaccination. The cell subset or site label, read with the paper, signifies: NS4B epitope dextramer-negative CD8 T cells. These receptors all come from a man younger than 45 who received the YFV17D yellow fever vaccine.

This clonotype has more than one count but fewer than ten. V and J are TRBV11-2 and TRBJ2-5; 7 bases are a match to TRBD2. V was pared by 5 bases and J by 4 bases, with 13 bases of the junction left unmatched. Germline values: CDR1 SGHAT, CDR2 FQNNGV. This CDR3 has 16 residues. CDR3 DNA: TGTGCCAGCAGCCCAGTATTGGGGGAGGGCCTAGAGACCCAGTACTTC. This translates into CASSPVLGEGLETQYF.

In this sample, this clonotype turned up many times. One junction end does not reproduce the germline sequence, and a read error may be involved. V is TRBV12-3 or TRBV12-4 and J is TRBJ1-2; D uncertain. The length of the CDR3 is 11 residues. CDR3 bases: TGTGCCAGCAGTGTAGCAGTTGGCTACACCTTC. This codes for CASSVAVGYTF.

This clonotype was found many times. This rearrangement joins TRBV27 to TRBJ1-5; D call uncertain. The germline V and J ends were trimmed by 2 bases and 5 bases, with 7 bases remaining between them. The CDR3 consists of 13 residues. Germline V gene data show CDR1 as MNHEY and CDR2 as SMNVEV (reference sequence). This CDR3 reads CASSLGRDQPQHF. Here the CDR3 DNA reads TGTGCCAGCAGTTTAGGGCGGGATCAGCCCCAGCATTTT.

This clonotype appeared many times. The chain employs TRBV20-1 and TRBJ2-3; TRBD2 might be the D (6 bases). V dropped 6 bases and J dropped 2 bases, with 15 bases sitting between them. CDR3 length equals 14 residues. Germline assignment: CDR1 DFQATT and CDR2 SNEGSKA (reference sequence). The DNA of the CDR3 is TGCAGTGCGCCCGGGACTCAATACACAGATACGCAGTATTTT. This sequence encodes CSAPGTQYTDTQYF.

The sample holds many counts of this clonotype. J is TRBJ2-2 and V is TRBV12-3 or TRBV12-4; D is perhaps TRBD1 (5 bases). V lost 3 bases and J 6 bases, leaving 8 bases between the germline ends. This CDR3 comprises 13 residues. The CDR3 region has the DNA TGTGCCAGCAGTTTGCAGGGTGCCGGGGAGCTGTTTTTT. This encodes CASSLQGAGELFF.

The table lists this clonotype with many counts. The rearrangement uses TRBV5-1 and TRBJ2-7; D possibly corresponds to TRBD2 (6 bases). This CDR3 spans 14 amino acids. Trimming shortened V by 6 bases and J by 2 bases, and 15 bases separated the two germline ends. CDR1 SGHRS and CDR2 YFSETQ come from the germline V gene. CDR3 protein: CASMGGINTYEQYF. For the CDR3, the DNA is TGCGCCAGCATGGGGGGAATCAATACCTACGAGCAGTACTTC.

There are many counts of this clonotype. The chain combines TRBV14 with TRBJ2-7; the D gene is possibly TRBD2 (6 bases). Germline CDR1 is SGHDN and CDR2 is FVKESK. Trimming shortened V by 1 base and J by 1 base, and 14 bases separated the two germline ends. This CDR3 comprises 16 residues. CDR3 residues: CASSQGWRESSYEQYF. The CDR3 nucleotides are TGTGCCAGCAGCCAAGGTTGGAGGGAGAGTTCCTACGAGCAGTACTTC. Complete variable domain (other parts from reference TRBV14 and TRBJ2-7): EAGVTQFPSHSVIEKGQTVTLRCDPISGHDNLYWYRRVMGKEIKFLLHFVKESKQDESGMPNNRFLAERTGGTYSTLKVQPAELEDSGVYFCASSQGWRESSYEQYFGPGTRLTVT.

This clonotype came up many times. This chain connects TRBV24-1 to TRBJ2-2; D might be TRBD2 (5 bases). Per germline, CDR1 KGHDR and CDR2 SFDVKD. The CDR3 spans 13 residues. V was shortened by 3 bases and J by 4 bases, with 5 bases between the two germline ends. The CDR3 sequence: CATSDGSTGELFF. CDR3 nucleotides: TGTGCCACCAGTGATGGGAGCACCGGGGAGCTGTTTTTT.

This clonotype was seen many times. The chain carries TRBV7-9 and TRBJ2-7; D assignment may be TRBD1 or TRBD2 (5 bases each). The ends were cut back, 1 base at V and 5 bases at J, with 12 bases in the middle. The germline CDR1 and CDR2 sequences are SEHNR and FQNEAQ (reference sequence). This CDR3 has 14 residues. This CDR3 is CASSLGGSSHEQYF. CDR3 sequence (DNA): TGTGCCAGCAGCTTAGGGGGGAGTTCCCACGAGCAGTACTTC.

This clonotype was counted at least ten times. The genes are TRBV11-2 and TRBJ2-2, with D hard to call. Germline CDR1 is SGHAT and CDR2 is FQNNGV. Between the trimmed V and J ends, which lost 4 bases and 3 bases, there was a span of 18 bases. This CDR3 comprises 17 residues. In DNA form, the CDR3 reads TGTGCCAGCAGCTCCGGCCGCCCGGGCTACGACACCGGGGAGCTGTTTTTT. Its translation is CASSSGRPGYDTGELFF.

The sample holds a few counts of this clonotype. CDR3 loop: CASSLARFQETQYF. The CDR3 DNA reads as TGTGCCAGCAGCTTAGCCCGGTTCCAAGAGACCCAGTACTTC. V gene TRBV7-2 combines with J gene TRBJ2-5; D is uncertain. Germline assignment: CDR1 SGHTA and CDR2 FQGNSA. V lost 0 bases to trimming and J lost 1 base, with 6 bases between them. This CDR3 has 14 residues.

There are many counts of this clonotype. CDR3 in DNA: TGTGCCAGCCAAACAGGGGGCTCCTACGAGCAGTACTTC. Its translation: CASQTGGSYEQYF. V and J are TRBV12-3 or TRBV12-4 and TRBJ2-7; the match to TRBD1 covers 8 bases. V shed 8 bases, J shed 0 bases, and the junction held 3 bases outside the gene matches. The length of the CDR3 is 13 residues.

This clonotype was recorded many times. The chain couples TRBV6-2 or TRBV6-3 to TRBJ2-7; the D is unclear. V lost 5 bases and J 3 bases, leaving 14 bases between the germline ends. The germline gives CDR1 MNHEY, CDR2 SVGEGT. CDR3 length: 14 amino acids. As DNA, the CDR3 is TGTGCCAGCAGTGAGGCCAGATTCTACTACGAGCAGTACTTC. Encoded protein: CASSEARFYYEQYF.

This clonotype appeared many times. The rearrangement joins TRBV7-8 to TRBJ2-4; possibly TRBD1 or TRBD2 for D (7 bases each). Germline assignment: CDR1 SGHVS and CDR2 FQNEAQ. This CDR3 is 14 amino acids long. V was trimmed by 5 bases and J by 8 bases, leaving 16 bases between them. The CDR3 DNA reads as TGTGCCAGCAGCGAAAACCAGGGGGGGGACATTCAGTACTTC. It translates to CASSENQGGDIQYF.

This clonotype was observed a single time. The genes are TRBV20-1 and TRBJ2-3; D might be TRBD2 (6 bases). Germline CDR1 is DFQATT and CDR2 is SNEGSKA (reference sequence). V was cut by 0 bases and J by 1 base, with 14 bases left in between. The CDR3 has 16 amino acids. CDR3 protein: CSARDHGLLGTDTQYF. The CDR3 DNA reads as TGCAGTGCTAGAGATCATGGACTATTAGGCACAGATACGCAGTATTTT.

This clonotype occurred many times. The rearrangement joins TRBV25-1 to TRBJ2-2, with 11 bases identical to TRBD2. Germline V gene sequence: CDR1 MGHDK, CDR2 SYGVNS. There are 16 residues in the CDR3. Trimming at V came to 6 bases and at J to 7 bases, leaving 10 bases not matched to a gene. CDR3 bases: TGTGCCAGCAGCCCGACTAGCGGGGCACTTGGCGGGGAGCTGTTTTTT. It specifies CASSPTSGALGGELFF.

The chain uses TRBV30 and TRBJ1-5, with D unclear. The CDR3 loop spans 12 amino acids. Germline V gene lookup returns CDR1 GTSNPN and CDR2 SVGIG (reference sequence). Trimming removed 1 base at V and 4 bases at J, with 5 bases between. The CDR3 here is CAWSGQNQPQHF. In DNA form, the CDR3 reads TGTGCCTGGAGTGGGCAGAATCAGCCCCAGCATTTT. Drawing the rest from reference TRBV30 and TRBJ1-5, the complete variable domain is SQTIHQWPATLVQPVGSPLSLECTVEGTSNPNLYWYRQAAGRGLQLLFYSVGIGQISSEVPQNLSASRPQDRQFILSSKKLLLSDSGFYLCAWSGQNQPQHFGDGTRLSIL.

This clonotype turned up a few times. This sequence joins TRBV6-5 and TRBJ2-7; no reliable D call. The CDR3 is 14 amino acids. Trimming stripped 4 bases from V and 3 bases from J, with 13 bases between. The germline gives CDR1 MNHEY, CDR2 SVGAGI. CDR3: CASSWEGRFYEQYF. In nucleotides, the CDR3 is TGTGCCAGCAGTTGGGAAGGACGATTCTACGAGCAGTACTTC.

This clonotype was seen many times. A read error may produce the germline difference seen at one junction end. The chain links TRBV5-1 to TRBJ2-3; a weak D match, TRBD2 (6 bases). The germline gives CDR1 SGHRS, CDR2 YFSETQ. The length of the CDR3 is 13 residues. CDR3 protein: CASSFGSPDTYHF. CDR3 nucleotide sequence: TGCGCCAGCAGCTTCGGGAGCCCAGATACGTACCATTTT. The variable domain in full, with the rest retrieved from reference TRBV5-1 and TRBJ2-3, is KAGVTQTPRYLIKTRGQQVTLSCSPISGHRSVSWYQQTPGQGLQFLFEYFSETQRNKGNFPGRFSGRQFSNSRSEMNVSTLELGDSALYLCASSFGSPDTYHFGPGTRLTVL.

The V gene is TRBV11-2, the J gene TRBJ2-5; 7 positions match TRBD2. Germline V gene sequence: CDR1 SGHAT, CDR2 FQNNGV. This CDR3 spans 15 amino acids. V was pared by 4 bases and J by 4 bases, with 9 bases of the junction left unmatched. The CDR3 sequence is CASSSPGGVGETQYF. CDR3 nucleotides: TGTGCCAGCAGCTCCCCTGGGGGGGTAGGAGAGACCCAGTACTTC.

In its sample, this clonotype was seen many times. This chain links TRBV4-3 with TRBJ2-2; D is uncertain. Per the germline V gene, CDR1 is LGHNA and CDR2 is YSLEER. The CDR3 contains 17 residues. V lost 0 bases and J lost 2, with 13 bases in between. Here the CDR3 DNA reads TGCGCCAGCAGCCAAGAGGACCACACACTTAACACCGGGGAGCTGTTTTTT. Translating it yields CASSQEDHTLNTGELFF.

This clonotype came up many times. This chain links TRBV11-3 with TRBJ1-1; D unclear. V lost 1 base and J 1 base, leaving 4 bases between the germline ends. The CDR3 is 13 amino acids. Germline V gene sequence: CDR1 SGHNT, CDR2 YENEEA. The CDR3: CASSLAPNTEAFF. CDR3 coding DNA: TGTGCCAGCAGCTTAGCTCCGAACACTGAAGCTTTCTTT.

This clonotype was counted at least ten times. The rearrangement joins TRBV3-1 to TRBJ1-2; D gene uncertain. The length of the CDR3 is 12 residues. Per the germline V gene, CDR1 is LGHDT and CDR2 is YNNKEL (reference sequence). Trimming left V 2 bases short and J 3 bases short, with 4 bases between. CDR3 nucleotides: TGTGCCAGCAGCCAAAACGACTATGGCTACACCTTC. Amino acids: CASSQNDYGYTF. Using reference TRBV3-1 and TRBJ1-2 for the parts outside the CDR3, the full variable domain is DTAVSQTPKYLVTQMGNDKSIKCEQNLGHDTMYWYKQDSKKFLKIMFSYNNKELIINETVPNRFSPKSPDKAHLNLHINSLELGDSAVYFCASSQNDYGYTFGSGTRLTVV.

This clonotype has only a few counts. The gene calls are TRBV7-9 and TRBJ2-5; a weak D match, TRBD2 (5 bases). CDR1 SEHNR and CDR2 FQNEAQ come from the germline V gene (reference sequence). Trimming cost V 1 base and J 3 bases, with 6 bases left between them. The CDR3 totals 13 residues. The CDR3: CASSLVREETQYF. The CDR3 DNA follows: TGTGCCAGCAGCTTAGTGAGGGAAGAGACCCAGTACTTC.

In this sample, this clonotype turned up many times. The chain joins TRBV6-2 or TRBV6-3 to TRBJ2-7; D gene ambiguous. Trimming removed 2 bases at V and 2 bases at J, with 13 bases between. Germline V gene lookup returns CDR1 MNHEY and CDR2 SVGEGT. The CDR3 contains 15 residues. CDR3 nucleotide sequence: TGTGCCAGCAGTTACGGATCTCCCGACGCCTACGAGCAGTACTTC. Residues: CASSYGSPDAYEQYF.

This clonotype has ten or more counts. This chain connects TRBV5-1 to TRBJ2-7; TRBD2 agrees at 11 bases. The CDR3 spans 17 residues. From germline, CDR1 is SGHRS and CDR2 YFSETQ. V shed 0 bases, J shed 5 bases, and the junction held 10 bases outside the gene matches. CDR3 coding DNA: TGCGCCAGCAGCTTGGAACTAGCGGGAGCCCCGGGAAACGAGCAGTACTTC. Translated, it gives CASSLELAGAPGNEQYF.